This is a list of T cell receptor beta chains from one sample in a study of CD8 T cells in ankylosing spondylitis. One entry per CDR3 protein, called by TCRdb with MiXCR from the 5' RACE reads. The sample carries about 100,000 distinct CDR3 sequences, 8.8% recorded once. The specimen was blood, either unsorted or a sorted T cell fraction (not recorded which). The origin of the receptors is a male donor with ankylosing spondylitis or in good health (not recorded which). The CDR3 runs from the conserved cysteine through the conserved F or W. A D gene is named only where the DNA matches it firmly. Size tells how often a clone was seen (once, few, many) or the class of an expanded clone, and some rows leave it out.

j_call | d_call | v_call | clone_size | cdr3_nt | cdr3_aa
TRBJ2-7 | TRBD1 | TRBV20-1 | many | TGCAGTGCGGGTGGGACAGGGGGATTTGGCGCTTACGAGCAGTACTTC | CSAGGTGGFGAYEQYF
TRBJ1-5 | . | TRBV20-1 | many | TGCAGTGCTCAGTCGGGGTTATTTCAGCCCCAGCATTTT | CSAQSGLFQPQHF
TRBJ1-1 | . | TRBV7-8 | many | TGTGCCAGCAGCTTCGCGACAGGCGGTGAAGCTTTCTTT | CASSFATGGEAFF
TRBJ2-7 | . | TRBV21-1 | many | TGTGCCAGCAGCAAAGCGGGCAGGGGGCAAAAGTACTTC | CASSKAGRGQKYF
TRBJ2-3 | . | TRBV5-1 | many | TGCGCCAGCAGCTTGCCTAGCGATTTGACAGATACGCAGTATTTT | CASSLPSDLTDTQYF
TRBJ2-1 | . | TRBV7-3 | . | TGTGCCAGCAGCCGCGGGCCGGCGGACAATGAGCAGTTCTTC | CASSRGPADNEQFF
TRBJ2-3 | . | TRBV7-3 | . | TGTGCCAGCAGCTACGCAGACCCCACAGATACGCAGTATTTT | CASSYADPTDTQYF
TRBJ2-5 | . | TRBV7-9 | few | TGTGCCAGCAGCTTAGTTGTGGGGGGCAGAGAGACCCAGTACTTC | CASSLVVGGRETQYF
TRBJ1-6 | TRBD1 | TRBV3-1 | many | TGTGCCACCCAGACAGGGAATTCACCCCTCCACTTT | CATQTGNSPLHF
TRBJ1-1 | TRBD1 | TRBV11-1 | few | TGTGCCAGCAGCGACCGCAGGGGGACTGGCGAAATGAACACTGAAGCTTTCTTT | CASSDRRGTGEMNTEAFF
TRBJ1-1 | . | TRBV5-6 | many | TGTGCCAGCAGCTTGGGAACGGCACCCGGTGAAGCTTTCTTT | CASSLGTAPGEAFF
TRBJ2-3 | . | TRBV6-5 | many | TGTGCCAGCAGTTACGTGTCGACTCCCACAGATACGCAGTATTTT | CASSYVSTPTDTQYF
TRBJ1-2 | . | TRBV7-2 | few | TGTGCCAGCAGCTTAGACGCAGGTTCCAGAAGACCCTATGGCTACACCTTC | CASSLDAGSRRPYGYTF
TRBJ2-7 | . | TRBV27 | many | TGTGCCAGCAGTCCGCGCGGGACAGTCTACGAGCAGTACTTC | CASSPRGTVYEQYF
TRBJ2-1 | . | TRBV5-1 | many | TGCGCCAGCAGCTTGGACAGCCCCCATCATTACAATGAGCAGTTCTTC | CASSLDSPHHYNEQFF
TRBJ2-7 | . | TRBV5-5 | few | TGTGCCAGCAGGGAGACGACAGGAATCATCTACGAGCAGTACTTC | CASRETTGIIYEQYF
TRBJ2-3 | . | TRBV5-1 | . | TGCGCCAGCAGCCCCTCTCTCGGGACAGGGCACCGGCGGGGGGGACCTCAAATTACGGATACGCAGTATTTT | CASSPSLGTGHRRGGPQITDTQYF
TRBJ2-1 | . | TRBV18 | many | TGTGCCAGCTCACCACAAGGGCCAGGCAATGAGCAGTTCTTC | CASSPQGPGNEQFF
TRBJ1-5 | . | TRBV28 | many | TGTGCCAGCAGTTTAGGGATAAGAAGCAATCAGCCCCAGCATTTT | CASSLGIRSNQPQHF
TRBJ2-3 | . | TRBV7-2 | . | TGTGCCAGCAGCTTCCTTTCAGATACGCAGTATTTT | CASSFLSDTQYF
TRBJ2-1 | . | TRBV6-2/TRBV6-3 | many | TGTGCCAGCAGCAGGCTAAGCTCCTACAATGAGCAGTTCTTC | CASSRLSSYNEQFF
TRBJ2-7 | . | TRBV5-1 | many | TGCGCCAGCAGCTCCCAGACAGGTACCTACGAGCAGTACTTC | CASSSQTGTYEQYF
TRBJ2-2 | TRBD2 | TRBV5-1 | few | TGCGCCAGCAGCTTGTCTTTCAGCGGGGGCTCGAACACCGGGGAGCTGTTTTTT | CASSLSFSGGSNTGELFF
TRBJ1-2 | . | TRBV29-1 | many | TGCAGCGTTGACCCGGGGGATTACGGCTACACCTTC | CSVDPGDYGYTF
TRBJ2-3 | . | TRBV5-6 | many | TGTGCCAGCAGCTTGGATGGCTATCGGGCAGATACGCAGTATTTT | CASSLDGYRADTQYF
TRBJ1-5 | TRBD1 | TRBV5-1 | many | TGCGCCAGCAGCCTCTCAGGGGGGGGTACGCCCCAGCATTTT | CASSLSGGGTPQHF
TRBJ2-3 | TRBD2 | TRBV20-1 | . | TGCAGTGCTGAGTCCGGGACTAGCGGGGGGCGGGTCACAGATACGCAGTATTTT | CSAESGTSGGRVTDTQYF
TRBJ2-7 | . | TRBV12-3/TRBV12-4 | many | TGTGCCAGCAGTGAAACCGGGACCGTCCTCCGGCAGTACTTC | CASSETGTVLRQYF
TRBJ2-1 | . | TRBV18 | . | TGTGCCAGCTCACCACGGTCGGATAATGAGCAGTTCTTC | CASSPRSDNEQFF
TRBJ2-6 | . | TRBV9 | . | TGTGCCAGCAGCGCCATCGGGTCTGGGGCCAACGTCCTGACTTTC | CASSAIGSGANVLTF
TRBJ2-7 | . | TRBV5-1 | medium-sized | TGCGCCAGCAGCTTAACCTCCTACGAGCAGTACTTC | CASSLTSYEQYF
TRBJ2-1 | . | TRBV3-1 | few | TGTGCCAGCAGCCGAAATCCGGGGGTTAATGAGCAGTTCTTC | CASSRNPGVNEQFF
TRBJ2-7 | . | TRBV12-1 | once | TGTGCCAGCAGCCAAGGGATTATCTCCTACGAGCAGTACTTC | CASSQGIISYEQYF
TRBJ2-1 | . | TRBV14 | . | TGTGCCAGCAGCCAAGACGGGGTTTTAAGCTCCTACAATGAGCAGTTCTTC | CASSQDGVLSSYNEQFF
TRBJ2-2 | TRBD2 | TRBV13 | many | TGTGCCAGCAGCCGGGGGGAAACCGGGGAGCTGTTTTTT | CASSRGETGELFF
TRBJ1-1 | . | TRBV5-6 | many | TGTGCCAGCAGCACCCGACAGGTGAACACTGAAGCTTTCTTT | CASSTRQVNTEAFF
TRBJ2-4 | . | TRBV7-2 | many | TGTGCCAGCAGGAGGGATCTAGCCAAAAACATTCAGTACTTC | CASRRDLAKNIQYF
TRBJ2-3 | . | TRBV7-2 | . | TGTGCCAGCAGCTTTCCGGGGAGTGGCACAGATACGCAGTATTTT | CASSFPGSGTDTQYF
TRBJ2-2 | . | TRBV29-1 | many | TGCAGCGTTGTTGGAGGGGGGGCCACCGGGGAGCTGTTTTTT | CSVVGGGATGELFF
TRBJ2-2 | . | TRBV5-4 | . | TGTGCCAGCAGCTACCCACAGGGTGGTTCACCCGGGGAGCTGTTTTTT | CASSYPQGGSPGELFF
TRBJ2-1 | TRBD2 | TRBV7-6 | many | TGTGCCAGCAGCTTAGTTAGCGGGGGGAGCTCCTACAATGAGCAGTTCTTC | CASSLVSGGSSYNEQFF
TRBJ2-5 | . | TRBV29-1 | many | TGCAGCGCACCGATCGGGGCAGGGATGGTGACCCAGTACTTC | CSAPIGAGMVTQYF
TRBJ1-4 | . | TRBV12-3/TRBV12-4 | many | TGTGCCAGCAGTTTGAGCCTGGGGGATGAAAAACTGTTTTTT | CASSLSLGDEKLFF
TRBJ2-1 | TRBD2 | TRBV7-2 | few | TGTGCCAGCAGCCCCGAGGTAGCGGGGGGCAGGGATGAGCAGTTCTTC | CASSPEVAGGRDEQFF
TRBJ2-4 | . | TRBV20-1 | many | TGCAGTGCCCTCAATGAACTAGCCAAAAACATTCAGTACTTC | CSALNELAKNIQYF
TRBJ2-7 | . | TRBV6-5 | many | TGTGCCAGCAGTTACTCGAGGGTTCGAGGGGCGAGCTACGAGCAGTACTTC | CASSYSRVRGASYEQYF
TRBJ1-6 | . | TRBV5-1 | many | TGCGCCAGCAGCTCAGCAACAGGGAACCTCGATAATTCACCCCTCCACTTT | CASSSATGNLDNSPLHF
TRBJ2-3 | TRBD2 | TRBV20-1 | . | TGCAGTGCTAGACAGTCCACTAGCGGGCCTCACACAGATACGCAGTATTTT | CSARQSTSGPHTDTQYF
TRBJ1-6 | . | TRBV6-2/TRBV6-3 | . | TGTGCCAGCAGTTGGACATCTGGGGCAGGGAAGAATTCACCCCTCCACTTT | CASSWTSGAGKNSPLHF
TRBJ2-2 | TRBD2 | TRBV7-1 | many | TGTGCCAGCAGCCTCAGCGGCCTAGCGGGGTCGAGCACCGGGGAGCTGTTTTTT | CASSLSGLAGSSTGELFF
TRBJ2-2 | TRBD2 | TRBV20-1 | many | TGCAGTGCGCATTCTAGCGGGGGGGCGGACGGGGAGCTGTTTTTT | CSAHSSGGADGELFF
TRBJ2-1 | TRBD1 | TRBV12-3/TRBV12-4 | many | TGTGCCAGCAGTGGGGGGACAGGGGTCAATGAGCAGTTCTTC | CASSGGTGVNEQFF
TRBJ2-3 | . | TRBV11-3 | many | TGTGCCAGCAGCTTAGATCGTCCAGATACGCAGTATTTT | CASSLDRPDTQYF
TRBJ1-2 | . | TRBV20-1 | medium-sized | TGCAGTGCCAAAGGGGGGGCGAATAACTATGGCTACACCTTC | CSAKGGANNYGYTF
TRBJ2-7 | . | TRBV11-2 | many | TGTGCCACCGAGAATCGAGCCTACGAGCAGTACTTC | CATENRAYEQYF
TRBJ2-7 | TRBD2 | TRBV28 | . | TGTGCCAGCAGTACCCGGACTAGCGGGGTCCTAACCTACGAGCAGTACTTC | CASSTRTSGVLTYEQYF